Below, 14 T cell receptor beta chains from the same sample are listed, as sequenced in a study of blood T cells in healthy people across ages. Primed by a sample-barcoded 5' primer and a J-beta primer mix, a second PCR proceeded for about 6 to 12 cycles. TCRdb analysed the 5' RACE reads with MiXCR anew, one entry per CDR3 protein. The table shows 2 million or so distinct CDR3 sequences, with around 48% occurring only once. Material for sequencing was blood. These receptors all stem from a woman in her thirties or forties in good health.

This chain uses TRBV20-1 with TRBJ2-7, with TRBD1 matching 9 bases. The last part of the DNA fits TRBJ2-5 better; the J call may be wrong. The CDR3 covers 14 residues. CDR1 and CDR2 (germline): DFQATT, SNEGSKA (reference sequence). DNA for the CDR3: TGCAGTGCTAGATGGGACAGGGCGCAAGAGACCCAGTACTTC. Residues: CSARWDRAQETQYF.

The chain employs TRBV5-1 and TRBJ2-3; D may be TRBD1 (5 bases). Germline V CDR1 and CDR2: SGHRS, YFSETQ. This CDR3 is 14 amino acids long. Trimming stripped 2 bases from V and 3 bases from J, with 10 bases between. This CDR3 reads CASSFRDITDTQYF. The CDR3 DNA reads TGCGCCAGCAGCTTCAGGGATATTACAGATACGCAGTATTTT.

This chain uses TRBV4-3 with TRBJ1-1; no firm D call. There are 15 residues in the CDR3. Germline CDR1 LGHNA, CDR2 YSLEER. V was shortened by 3 bases and J by 3 bases, with 14 bases between the two germline ends. This CDR3 is CASSHGSLGDTEAFF. For the CDR3, the DNA is TGCGCCAGCAGCCACGGGAGCCTCGGGGACACTGAAGCTTTCTTT.

The chain employs TRBV7-6 and TRBJ1-1; D is possibly TRBD1 (5 bases). Trimming cost V 4 bases and J 1 base, with 13 bases left between them. The germline V gene has CDR1 SGHVS and CDR2 FNYEAQ. The CDR3 runs to 15 residues. In nucleotides, the CDR3 is TGTGCCAGCAGCTCCTTTGGGGCTTCGAACACTGAAGCTTTCTTT. This codes for CASSSFGASNTEAFF.

The chain combines TRBV25-1 with TRBJ2-5; the D gene is possibly TRBD2 (5 bases). CDR1 and CDR2 (germline): MGHDK, SYGVNS. V lost 5 bases, J lost 4 bases, and 17 bases lay in between. The CDR3 has 15 residues. The CDR3 bases are TGTGCCAGCAGTTACAAGGGCGGGTCTCTAGAGACCCAGTACTTC. It is translated as CASSYKGGSLETQYF.

The chain uses TRBV28 and TRBJ2-4; the D is unclear. TRBJ2-7 explains the end of the DNA better; the J call may be wrong. CDR3 length equals 13 residues. CDR1 and CDR2 (germline): MDHEN, SYDVKM. The CDR3 bases are TGTGCCAGCAGTTTATATTGGGTCCGCGAGCAGTACTTC. It translates to CASSLYWVREQYF.

The chain carries TRBV6-5 and TRBJ1-6; D call uncertain. Between the trimmed V and J ends, which lost 2 bases and 5 bases, there was a span of 13 bases. Germline values: CDR1 MNHEY, CDR2 SVGAGI. CDR3 length equals 16 residues. The DNA for the CDR3 is TGTGCCAGCAGTTACACGGTTCCCCCGAATAATTCACCCCTCCACTTT. This gives the protein CASSYTVPPNNSPLHF.

The chain is built from TRBV4-1 and TRBJ1-1, with TRBD1 as a possible D gene (5 bases). There are 14 residues in the CDR3. Germline V gene sequence: CDR1 MGHRA, CDR2 YSYEKL. Trimming took off 1 base at V and 1 base at J, with 7 bases between the two ends. Written as DNA, the CDR3 is TGCGCCAGCAGCCAAGTCAGGGCGAACACTGAAGCTTTCTTT. This sequence encodes CASSQVRANTEAFF.

This clonotype appeared a few times. The chain is built from TRBV12-3 or TRBV12-4 and TRBJ1-2; D might be TRBD1 (6 bases). The ends were cut back, 4 bases at V and 7 bases at J, with 16 bases in the middle. The CDR3 has 14 residues. The CDR3 DNA follows: TGTGCCAGCAGTTCCGGGTCGGGGGCAGGTGGCTACACCTTC. Translating it yields CASSSGSGAGGYTF.

J is TRBJ1-3 and V is TRBV7-2; 8 bases are shared with TRBD1. The CDR3 contains 16 residues. CDR1 SGHTA and CDR2 FQGNSA come from the germline V gene. The J segment lost 0 bases and the V segment lost 5 bases, leaving 6 bases of the junction unmatched. The CDR3 DNA follows: TGTGCCAGCAGCCGGGACAGGTCGAGCTCTGGAAACACCATATATTTT. It encodes CASSRDRSSSGNTIYF.

This clonotype was seen only a few times. The V gene is TRBV11-2, the J gene TRBJ2-1; D perhaps matches TRBD2 (6 bases). The CDR3 spans 16 residues. Germline V CDR1 and CDR2: SGHAT, FQNNGV. Trimming removed 5 bases at V and 7 bases at J, with 21 bases between. The CDR3 is CASSLYGVAGKNEQFF. The CDR3 DNA sequence: TGTGCCAGCAGCCTCTACGGGGTGGCGGGGAAAAATGAGCAGTTCTTC.

This clonotype was counted only a few times. V gene TRBV27 combines with J gene TRBJ2-1, with D maybe TRBD2 (6 bases). This CDR3 has 14 amino acids. Germline CDR1 and CDR2: MNHEY and SMNVEV (reference sequence). With 2 bases removed from V and 5 bases from J, the gap between germline ends came to 10 bases. This CDR3 is CASSLLGEDNEQFF. The CDR3 nucleotides are TGTGCCAGCAGTTTACTTGGGGAGGACAATGAGCAGTTCTTC.

This sequence joins TRBV20-1 and TRBJ2-7, with D tentatively TRBD1 or TRBD2 (5 bases each). Germline V gives CDR1 DFQATT, CDR2 SNEGSKA (reference sequence). The CDR3 has 15 residues. Trimming left V 3 bases short and J 3 bases short, with 18 bases between. The CDR3 protein is CSASVVSGANYEQYF. The CDR3 DNA is TGCAGTGCTAGCGTGGTTTCCGGGGCCAACTACGAGCAGTACTTC.

This clonotype was seen only a few times. This chain uses TRBV20-1 with TRBJ2-3; tentatively, D is TRBD1 or TRBD2 (5 bases each). Germline V gene sequence: CDR1 DFQATT, CDR2 SNEGSKA (reference sequence). Trimming removed 5 bases at V and 4 bases at J, with 19 bases between. CDR3 length equals 15 residues. The CDR3 DNA follows: TGCAGTGCTGGGGACGGACAAATAGGCCCAGATACGCAGTATTTT. Amino acid sequence: CSAGDGQIGPDTQYF.